Listed below are T cell receptor beta chains from one sample, sequenced in a study of cytomegalovirus exposure and HLA in healthy donors. Only in-frame clones appear in the TCRdb table, and some are missing; sequencing was by immunoSEQ multiplex PCR. The table records 170,000 or so clones, roughly 79% of them present only once. The sequencing input was PBMCs. Receptors originate from a woman aged 45-65 years in good health and CMV-seropositive. Each CDR3 is given with its conserved first and last residue. The order of the fields is V gene, J gene, D gene, clone size, CDR3 protein, CDR3 DNA. A D gene is named only where the DNA matches it firmly. For some rows the clone size is stated as once, few or many, or as a class when expanded; others skip it.

TRBV6-1	TRBJ1-1	NA	few	CASSDHRVSTEAFF	TGTGCCAGCAGTGACCACAGGGTAAGCACTGAAGCTTTCTTT
TRBV7-3	TRBJ2-3	TRBD2	NA	CASSLGGADTQYF	TGTGCCAGCAGCTTAGGGGGGGCAGATACGCAGTATTTT
TRBV9	TRBJ2-1	TRBD1	NA	CASSVDRAGYNEQFF	TGTGCCAGCAGCGTCGACAGGGCGGGCTACAATGAGCAGTTCTTC
TRBV5-1	TRBJ2-6	NA	NA	CASSGSARVGSGANVLTF	TGCGCCAGCAGCGGATCGGCCAGGGTGGGCTCTGGGGCCAACGTCCTGACTTTC
TRBV7-2	TRBJ1-2	NA	once	CASSLSGGNYGYTF	TGTGCCAGCAGCTTAAGTGGAGGGAACTATGGCTACACCTTC
TRBV18	TRBJ2-7	TRBD1	NA	CASSLGQGAFYEQYF	TGTGCCAGCTCACTAGGACAGGGGGCCTTCTACGAGCAGTACTTC
TRBV30	TRBJ2-7	NA	NA	CAWAGGGGYEQYF	TGTGCCTGGGCCGGAGGGGGGGGCTACGAGCAGTACTTC
TRBV28	TRBJ2-1	TRBD2	few	CASPPTSGTYNEQFF	TGTGCCAGCCCTCCGACTAGCGGGACCTACAATGAGCAGTTCTTC
TRBV6-1	TRBJ2-6	NA	NA	CASSTGKSGANVLTF	TGTGCCAGCAGCACCGGGAAGTCTGGGGCCAACGTCCTGACTTTC
TRBV19	TRBJ1-5	NA	NA	CASSSGGHPNQPQHF	TGTGCCAGTAGCAGCGGGGGTCACCCCAATCAGCCCCAGCATTTT
TRBV5-1	TRBJ1-6	TRBD1	NA	CASSLVGQGADSPLHF	TGCGCCAGCAGCTTGGTCGGACAGGGGGCAGACTCACCCCTCCACTTT
TRBV6-5	TRBJ2-7	TRBD1	NA	CASSYNYGTGVYEQYF	TGTGCCAGCAGCTACAATTATGGGACAGGGGTCTACGAGCAGTACTTC
TRBV27	TRBJ1-6	TRBD1	once	CASSHWTGIGSPLHF	TGTGCCAGCAGTCACTGGACAGGGATCGGCTCACCCCTCCACTTT
TRBV2	TRBJ2-3	NA	NA	CASSARDSPHTQYF	TGTGCCAGCAGTGCCCGGGACTCTCCCCATACGCAGTATTTT
TRBV29-1	TRBJ1-4	NA	once	CSVEGTSDGNEKLFF	TGCAGCGTTGAGGGGACAAGTGACGGTAATGAAAAACTGTTTTTT
TRBV7-6	TRBJ2-3	NA	NA	CASSTTSNTQYF	TGTGCCAGCAGCACTACTAGCAATACGCAGTATTTT
TRBV5-4	TRBJ2-1	TRBD1	NA	CASSWPGQGHNEQFF	TGTGCCAGCAGCTGGCCGGGACAGGGACACAATGAGCAGTTCTTC
TRBV7-2	TRBJ1-3	TRBD1	NA	CASSVDRVTGNTIYF	TGTGCCAGCAGCGTTGACAGGGTAACTGGAAACACCATATATTTT
TRBV5-1	TRBJ2-7	TRBD1	NA	CASSFPGTGGIEQYF	TGCGCCAGCAGCTTCCCCGGGACAGGGGGAATCGAGCAGTACTTC
TRBV7-2	TRBJ1-1	NA	NA	CASSLAREAFF	TGTGCCAGCAGCTTAGCCAGGGAAGCTTTCTTT
TRBV10-3	TRBJ1-2	TRBD1	once	CAISGRQGVSYGYTF	TGTGCCATCAGTGGAAGACAGGGGGTTAGCTATGGCTACACCTTC
TRBV2	TRBJ1-1	NA	few	CASTWEVLNTEAFF	TGTGCCAGCACCTGGGAGGTCTTGAACACTGAAGCTTTCTTT
TRBV5-1	TRBJ2-2	TRBD2	few	CASSPTGGPNTGELFF	TGCGCCAGCAGTCCGACGGGAGGGCCTAACACCGGGGAGCTGTTTTTT
TRBV6-5	TRBJ1-5	NA	NA	CASSYGRGNQPQHF	TGTGCCAGCAGTTACGGCAGGGGCAATCAGCCCCAGCATTTT
TRBV10-3	TRBJ2-7	NA	NA	CAISRNRGRGGGTYEQYF	TGTGCCATCAGTAGGAACAGGGGGAGGGGGGGTGGAACCTACGAGCAGTACTTC
TRBV18	TRBJ1-4	TRBD1	few	CASSPLQGGNEKLFF	TGTGCCAGCTCACCCTTACAGGGGGGGAATGAAAAACTGTTTTTT
TRBV29-1	TRBJ2-6	NA	once	CSVYPSGANGLTF	TGCAGCGTTTACCCCTCTGGGGCCAACGGCCTGACTTTC
TRBV28	TRBJ1-1	NA	NA	CASWFGGEVAEAFF	TGTGCCAGCTGGTTCGGAGGGGAAGTCGCTGAAGCTTTCTTT
TRBV29-1	TRBJ1-2	NA	NA	CSVEDLGGSPGGYTF	TGCAGCGTTGAAGATTTAGGAGGGTCCCCCGGGGGCTACACCTTC
TRBV19	TRBJ2-7	NA	NA	CASSMDSGAYEQYF	TGTGCCAGTAGTATGGACAGCGGGGCCTACGAGCAGTACTTC
TRBV7-2	TRBJ2-7	NA	NA	CASSLRGGGYEQYF	TGTGCCAGCAGCTTAAGGGGGGGAGGTTACGAGCAGTACTTC
TRBV28	TRBJ2-5	NA	NA	CASSLAGGQETQYF	TGTGCCAGCAGTTTAGCAGGGGGGCAAGAGACCCAGTACTTC
TRBV19	TRBJ2-2	TRBD2	NA	CASSISGSGRGELFF	TGTGCCAGTAGTATTAGCGGGAGCGGAAGAGGGGAGCTGTTTTTT
TRBV7-9	TRBJ1-1	NA	NA	CASSLVENTEAFF	TGTGCCAGCAGCTTAGTAGAGAACACTGAAGCTTTCTTT
TRBV6-6	TRBJ2-4	TRBD1	few	CASSPDRAKNSQYF	TGTGCCAGCAGTCCGGACAGGGCCAAAAACAGTCAGTACTTC
TRBV7-6	TRBJ1-2	NA	NA	CASSRDPGLGQSGYTF	TGTGCCAGCAGCCGCGACCCCGGACTCGGACAGAGCGGCTACACCTTC
TRBV4-1	TRBJ1-1	NA	few	CASGRQSMNTEAFF	TGCGCCAGCGGAAGACAGTCTATGAACACTGAAGCTTTCTTT
TRBV28	TRBJ2-5	NA	few	CASSGDWRETQYF	TGTGCCAGCAGTGGAGACTGGCGGGAGACCCAGTACTTC
TRBV29-1	TRBJ2-3	NA	NA	CSVFPPGSSTDTQYF	TGCAGCGTTTTTCCGCCAGGATCATCCACAGATACGCAGTATTTT
TRBV28	TRBJ2-1	NA	NA	CASRQGGNNEQFF	TGTGCCAGCAGGCAGGGAGGCAACAATGAGCAGTTCTTC
TRBV7-9	TRBJ1-3	NA	NA	CASSSSGGAGGNTIYF	TGTGCCAGCAGCAGCAGCGGGGGCGCAGGTGGAAACACCATATATTTT
TRBV9	TRBJ2-3	NA	NA	CASSVGRATDTQYF	TGTGCCAGCAGCGTAGGCAGGGCCACAGATACGCAGTATTTT
TRBV5-6	TRBJ2-5	TRBD1	NA	CASSVDRGSQKETQYF	TGTGCCAGCAGCGTGGACAGGGGGTCTCAAAAGGAGACCCAGTACTTC
TRBV28	TRBJ1-2	TRBD1	NA	CASSSLRDREVSDGYTF	TGTGCCAGCAGTTCACTCCGGGACAGGGAGGTTTCGGACGGCTACACCTTC
TRBV5-1	TRBJ2-5	TRBD1	NA	CASCPDRGGETQYF	TGCGCCAGCTGCCCGGACAGGGGAGGTGAGACCCAGTACTTC
TRBV19	TRBJ2-1	NA	NA	CASSIGQINEQFF	TGTGCCAGTAGTATAGGACAGATCAATGAGCAGTTCTTC
TRBV6-1	TRBJ1-2	NA	NA	CASSTDGLGGYTF	TGTGCCAGCAGCACAGACGGTCTTGGAGGCTACACCTTC
TRBV2	TRBJ2-1	TRBD2	NA	CAWPATSGRNEQFF	TGTGCCTGGCCCGCGACTAGCGGGAGGAATGAGCAGTTCTTC
TRBV6-6	TRBJ2-7	TRBD2	NA	CASSKDWTRSYEQYF	TGTGCCAGCAGTAAAGATTGGACTAGGAGTTACGAGCAGTACTTC
TRBV30	TRBJ2-6	TRBD1	NA	CAWSGGTGGFGGLTF	TGTGCCTGGAGTGGGGGGACAGGGGGATTCGGCGGCCTGACTTTC
TRBV5-6	TRBJ2-6	TRBD2	NA	CASSSLGGSGGANGLTF	TGTGCCAGCAGCTCCCTAGGGGGGTCGGGAGGGGCCAACGGCCTGACTTTC
TRBV19	TRBJ1-4	NA	NA	CASSIVDTASEKLFF	TGTGCCAGTAGTATAGTCGACACGGCGTCTGAAAAACTGTTTTTT
TRBV12-5	TRBJ2-1	NA	once	CASGRYNEQFF	TGTGCTAGTGGGCGCTACAATGAGCAGTTCTTC
TRBV15	TRBJ2-5	NA	NA	CATSRGGTVKEQYF	TGTGCCACCAGCAGAGGCGGGACAGTCAAGGAGCAGTACTTC
TRBV9	TRBJ2-5	NA	NA	CASTWGQGQETQYF	TGTGCCAGCACGTGGGGGCAGGGGCAAGAGACCCAGTACTTC
TRBV7-9	TRBJ1-5	NA	NA	CAGASGGGAGQPQHF	TGTGCCGGCGCCTCAGGCGGGGGCGCGGGGCAGCCCCAGCATTTT
TRBV9	TRBJ1-4	TRBD1	NA	CASSVATGGNEKLFF	TGTGCCAGCAGCGTAGCTACAGGGGGAAATGAAAAACTGTTTTTT